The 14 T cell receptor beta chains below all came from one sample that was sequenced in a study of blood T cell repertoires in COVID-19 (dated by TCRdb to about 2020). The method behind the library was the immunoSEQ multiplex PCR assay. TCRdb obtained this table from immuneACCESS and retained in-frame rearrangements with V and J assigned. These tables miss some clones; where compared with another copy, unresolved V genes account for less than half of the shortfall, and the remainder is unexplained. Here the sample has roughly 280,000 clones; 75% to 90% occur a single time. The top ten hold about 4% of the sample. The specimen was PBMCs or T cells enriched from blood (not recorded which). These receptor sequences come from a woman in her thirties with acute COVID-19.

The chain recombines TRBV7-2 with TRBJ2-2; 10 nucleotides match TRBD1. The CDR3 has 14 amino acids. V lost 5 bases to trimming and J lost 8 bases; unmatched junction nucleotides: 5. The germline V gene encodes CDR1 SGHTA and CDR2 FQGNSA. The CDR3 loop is CASSQGQGRGELFF. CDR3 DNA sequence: TGTGCCAGCAGCCAGGGACAGGGGAGGGGGGAGCTGTTTTTT.

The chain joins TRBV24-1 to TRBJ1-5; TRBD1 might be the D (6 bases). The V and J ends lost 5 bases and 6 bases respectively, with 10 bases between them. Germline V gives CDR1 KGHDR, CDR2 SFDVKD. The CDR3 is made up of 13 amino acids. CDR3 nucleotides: TGTGCCACCAGTGCTGGGGGCGGTCAGCCCCAGCATTTT. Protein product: CATSAGGGQPQHF.

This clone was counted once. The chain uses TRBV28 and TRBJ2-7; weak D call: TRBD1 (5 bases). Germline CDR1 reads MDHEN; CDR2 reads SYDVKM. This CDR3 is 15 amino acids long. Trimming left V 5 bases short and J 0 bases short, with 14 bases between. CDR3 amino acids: CASSAPEDTSYEQYF. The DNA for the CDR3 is TGTGCCAGCAGTGCCCCTGAGGACACCTCCTACGAGCAGTACTTC.

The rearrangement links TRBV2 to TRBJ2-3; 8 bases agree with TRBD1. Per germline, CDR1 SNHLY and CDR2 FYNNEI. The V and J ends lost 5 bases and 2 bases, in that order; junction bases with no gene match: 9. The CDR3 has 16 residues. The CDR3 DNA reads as TGTGCCAGCAGTACGGACAGGGTTTGGGCCACAGATACGCAGTATTTT. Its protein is CASSTDRVWATDTQYF.

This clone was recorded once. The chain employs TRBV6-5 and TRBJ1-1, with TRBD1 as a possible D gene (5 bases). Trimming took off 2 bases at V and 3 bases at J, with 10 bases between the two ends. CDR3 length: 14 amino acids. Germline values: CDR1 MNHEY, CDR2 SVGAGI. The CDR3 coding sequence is TGTGCCAGCAGTTACGGGGCAGAAGACACTGAAGCTTTCTTT. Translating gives CASSYGAEDTEAFF.

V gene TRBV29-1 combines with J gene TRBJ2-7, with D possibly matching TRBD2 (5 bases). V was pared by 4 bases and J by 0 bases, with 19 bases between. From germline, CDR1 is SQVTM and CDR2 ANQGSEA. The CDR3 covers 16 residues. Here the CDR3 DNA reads TGCAGCGTTGCTATTCCTGGTACGGGGTACTCCTACGAGCAGTACTTC. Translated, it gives CSVAIPGTGYSYEQYF.

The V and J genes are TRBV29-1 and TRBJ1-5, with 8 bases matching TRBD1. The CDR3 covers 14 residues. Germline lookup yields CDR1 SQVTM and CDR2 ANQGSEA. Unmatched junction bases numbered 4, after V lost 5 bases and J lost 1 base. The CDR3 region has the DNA TGCAGCGTTCTGGACAGGGAAAGCAATCAGCCCCAGCATTTT. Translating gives CSVLDRESNQPQHF. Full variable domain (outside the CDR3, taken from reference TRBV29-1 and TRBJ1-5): SAVISQKPSRDICQRGTSLTIQCQVDSQVTMMFWYRQQPGQSLTLIATANQGSEATYESGFVIDKFPISRPNLTFSTLTVSNMSPEDSSIYLCSVLDRESNQPQHFGDGTRLSIL.

This chain's CDR3 is CASSFPGGGRSADTQYF. CDR3 nucleotide sequence: TGTGCCAGCAGCTTCCCCGGAGGCGGGAGAAGCGCAGATACGCAGTATTTT. The chain combines TRBV5-4 with TRBJ2-3, with 7 bases that match TRBD2. Germline CDR1 reads SGHNT; CDR2 reads YYREEE (reference sequence). The CDR3 consists of 17 residues. J gave up 4 bases and V 2 bases, and 13 bases lay outside the gene matches.

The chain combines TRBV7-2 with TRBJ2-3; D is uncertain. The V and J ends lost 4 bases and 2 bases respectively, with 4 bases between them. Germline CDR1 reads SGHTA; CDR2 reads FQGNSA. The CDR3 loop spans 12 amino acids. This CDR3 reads CASSSFTDTQYF. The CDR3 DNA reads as TGTGCCAGCAGCTCCTTCACAGATACGCAGTATTTT.

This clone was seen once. This chain's CDR3 is CASSYSTILPLHF. Written as DNA, the CDR3 is TGTGCCAGCAGTTACTCAACAATTTTACCCCTCCACTTT. The chain recombines TRBV6-2 or TRBV6-3 with TRBJ1-6; no firm D call. Germline V gives CDR1 MNHEY, CDR2 SVGEGT. The V end was cut by 0 bases, the J end by 12 bases, with 9 bases between. CDR3 length: 13 residues.

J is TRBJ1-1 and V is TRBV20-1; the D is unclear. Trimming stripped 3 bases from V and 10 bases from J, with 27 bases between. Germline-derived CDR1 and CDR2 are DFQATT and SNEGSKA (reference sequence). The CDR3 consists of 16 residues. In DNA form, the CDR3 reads TGCAGTGCTAGTTGGGCCGAGGGTAACCCCCCTCTCGGAGCTTTCTTT. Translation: CSASWAEGNPPLGAFF.

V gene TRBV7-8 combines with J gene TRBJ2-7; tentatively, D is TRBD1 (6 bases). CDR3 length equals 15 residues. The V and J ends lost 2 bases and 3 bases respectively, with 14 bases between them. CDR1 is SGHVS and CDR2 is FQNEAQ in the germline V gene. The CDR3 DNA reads TGTGCCAGCAGCTTACACAGGGTAAATGACTACGAGCAGTACTTC. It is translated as CASSLHRVNDYEQYF.

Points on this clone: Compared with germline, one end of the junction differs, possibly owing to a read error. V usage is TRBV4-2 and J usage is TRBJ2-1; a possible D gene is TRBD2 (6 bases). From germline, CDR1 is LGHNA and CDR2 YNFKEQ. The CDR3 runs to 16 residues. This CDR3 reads CASTQSLTGDYNEQFF. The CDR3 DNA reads TGTGCCAGCACCCAAAGCCTAACGGGGGACTACAATGAGCAGTTCTTC.

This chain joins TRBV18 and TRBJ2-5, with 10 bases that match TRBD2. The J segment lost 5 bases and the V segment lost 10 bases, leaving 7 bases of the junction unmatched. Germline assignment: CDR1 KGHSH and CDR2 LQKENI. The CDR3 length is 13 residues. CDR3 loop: CATRTSGEETQYF. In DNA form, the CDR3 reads TGTGCCACCAGGACTAGCGGAGAGGAGACCCAGTACTTC.